A single T cell receptor beta chain is shown here with its context. Cells designated naive CD8 were CD45RO-negative and were positively selected for CCR7, with terminally differentiated effector memory CD45RA+ cells excluded. The CDR3 consists of 14 residues. The germline V gene encodes CDR1 SGDLS and CDR2 YYNGEE. The J segment lost 3 bases and the V segment lost 4 bases, leaving 5 bases of the junction unmatched. This record comes from a study of shared clonotypes between healthy human individuals. Assay used: immunoSEQ multiplex PCR; TCRdb lists only in-frame clones, some missing. The table includes about 2.1 million clones, about 93% detected once.

This clonotype was obtained from a man aged 18-30 years in good health. Some clones in this sample may be carry-over from other donors' samples. The source material was naive CD8+ T cells from PBMCs. This chain joins TRBV9 and TRBJ1-2; 8 positions agree with TRBD1. Here the CDR3 reads CASSPQTGDYGYTF. The DNA for the CDR3 is TGTGCCAGCAGCCCACAGACAGGGGACTATGGCTACACCTTC.